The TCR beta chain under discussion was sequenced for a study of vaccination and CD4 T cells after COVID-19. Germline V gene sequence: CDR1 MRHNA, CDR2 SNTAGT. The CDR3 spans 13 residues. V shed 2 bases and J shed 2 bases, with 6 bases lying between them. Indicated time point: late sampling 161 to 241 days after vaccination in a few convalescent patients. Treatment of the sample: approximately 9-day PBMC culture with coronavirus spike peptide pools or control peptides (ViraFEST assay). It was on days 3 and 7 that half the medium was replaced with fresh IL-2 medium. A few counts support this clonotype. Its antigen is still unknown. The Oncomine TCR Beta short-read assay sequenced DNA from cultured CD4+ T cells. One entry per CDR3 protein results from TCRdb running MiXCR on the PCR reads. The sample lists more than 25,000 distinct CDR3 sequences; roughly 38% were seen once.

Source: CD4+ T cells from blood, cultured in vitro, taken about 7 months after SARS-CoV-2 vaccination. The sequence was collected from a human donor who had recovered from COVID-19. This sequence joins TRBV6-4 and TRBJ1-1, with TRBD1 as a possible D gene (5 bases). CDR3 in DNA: TGTGCCAGCAGTGACCGGGACAACACTGAAGCTTTCTTT. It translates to CASSDRDNTEAFF.